The 14 T cell receptor beta chains below were found in one sample sequenced in a study of blood T cell repertoires in COVID-19. The repertoire was sequenced with immunoSEQ multiplex PCR; TCRdb's copy has only in-frame clones and lacks some. This repertoire shows about 80,000 clones, under 80% found once; its top ten account for about 15%. Sequencing used peripheral blood. Source of these receptors: a human donor in a cohort sampled during active COVID-19.

This clone occurred a few times. The chain joins TRBV6-5 to TRBJ1-1; D is undetermined. The ends were cut back, 2 bases at V and 8 bases at J, with 9 bases in the middle. Germline lookup yields CDR1 MNHEY and CDR2 SVGAGI. The CDR3 has 12 residues. CDR3: CASSYRGGEAFF. CDR3 nucleotide sequence: TGTGCCAGCAGTTACAGAGGCGGAGAAGCTTTCTTT.

The rearrangement joins TRBV10-3 to TRBJ2-3; perhaps TRBD2 as D (5 bases). The V gene's germline CDR1 is ENHRY and CDR2 SYGVKD. V was trimmed by 2 bases and J by 1 base, leaving 7 bases between them. The CDR3 runs 14 residues. CDR3 DNA: TGTGCCATCAGTGAGGCGGGCCGCACAGATACGCAGTATTTT. Protein: CAISEAGRTDTQYF.

V gene TRBV5-4 combines with J gene TRBJ1-3, with 9 bases aligning to TRBD1. The CDR3 has 15 amino acids. Germline CDR1 SGHNT, CDR2 YYREEE (reference sequence). V trimming: 4 bases; J trimming: 3 bases; junction bases outside the gene matches: 5. The CDR3 protein is CASSRSGQGGNTIYF. For the CDR3, the DNA is TGTGCCAGCAGCCGTTCGGGACAGGGTGGAAACACCATATATTTT.

This clone was observed a single time. The chain combines TRBV5-1 with TRBJ2-5, with 11 bases fitting TRBD2. V was clipped by 4 bases and J by 1 base; unmatched bases: 9. The CDR3 spans 17 residues. Germline CDR1 is SGHRS and CDR2 is YFSETQ. The CDR3 spells CASSIGTSGGIQETQYF. The CDR3 region has the DNA TGCGCCAGCAGCATCGGGACTAGCGGTGGGATCCAAGAGACCCAGTACTTC. Full variable domain (missing parts from reference TRBV5-1 and TRBJ2-5): KAGVTQTPRYLIKTRGQQVTLSCSPISGHRSVSWYQQTPGQGLQFLFEYFSETQRNKGNFPGRFSGRQFSNSRSEMNVSTLELGDSALYLCASSIGTSGGIQETQYFGPGTRLLVL.

This clone showed up many times. The chain recombines TRBV15 with TRBJ1-2, with 8 bases that match TRBD1. The germline gives CDR1 LNHNV, CDR2 YYDKDF (reference sequence). V trimming: 6 bases; J trimming: 6 bases; junction bases outside the gene matches: 3. The CDR3 runs 12 residues. In DNA form, the CDR3 reads TGTGCCACCAGTCTGACAGGGGATGGCTACACCTTC. Translating gives CATSLTGDGYTF. Supplemented by reference TRBV15 and TRBJ1-2, the full variable domain reads DAMVIQNPRYQVTQFGKPVTLSCSQTLNHNVMYWYQQKSSQAPKLLFHYYDKDFNNEADTPDNFQSRRPNTSFCFLDIRSPGLGDTAMYLCATSLTGDGYTFGSGTRLTVV.

V is TRBV6-5 and J is TRBJ2-2; the D gene is possibly TRBD2 (6 bases). This CDR3 has 14 amino acids. Germline values: CDR1 MNHEY, CDR2 SVGAGI. V lost 2 bases and J lost 8, with 12 bases in between. The CDR3: CASSYDKGTGELFF. The CDR3 nucleotides read TGTGCCAGCAGTTACGATAAGGGGACTGGGGAGCTGTTTTTT.

In DNA, the CDR3 is TGCGCCAGCAGTCAATCGAGGGGGCGAGAGACCCAGTACTTC. It is translated as CASSQSRGRETQYF. The genes are TRBV23-1 and TRBJ2-5; 7 positions match TRBD1. TRBV23-1 is an open reading frame, and its role is uncertain. The V gene end was trimmed by 0 bases and the J gene end by 4 bases; junction bases not matched to a gene: 2. This CDR3 is built from 14 residues.

V and J are TRBV19 and TRBJ1-4, with 9 nucleotides matching TRBD1. Trimming at V came to 6 bases and at J to 0 bases, leaving 2 bases not matched to a gene. The CDR3 runs 15 residues. CDR1 is LNHDA, CDR2 SQIVND, per germline (reference sequence). The CDR3 is CASRRTGATNEKLFF. In DNA, the CDR3 is TGTGCCAGTAGAAGGACAGGGGCAACTAATGAAAAACTGTTTTTT.

V usage is TRBV5-5 and J usage is TRBJ2-2; 8 nucleotides agree with TRBD1. The germline CDR1 and CDR2 sequences are SGHKS and YYEKEE (reference sequence). The CDR3 is made up of 16 amino acids. The ends lost 4 bases at V and 6 bases at J; junction bases unmatched: 11. CDR3 sequence (DNA): TGTGCCAGCAGCCAATGGACAGGGATAAGGGCCGGGGAGCTGTTTTTT. Protein: CASSQWTGIRAGELFF.

The rearrangement joins TRBV7-9 to TRBJ1-6; D call uncertain. The CDR3 loop spans 14 amino acids. V was pared by 1 base and J by 8 bases, with 9 bases between. Germline loops: CDR1 SEHNR, CDR2 FQNEAQ (reference sequence). The CDR3 loop is CASSLVASDSPLHF. The CDR3 nucleotides read TGTGCCAGCAGCTTAGTGGCCAGCGATTCACCCCTCCACTTT.

CDR3 DNA: TGTGCCAGCAGCCTCACCGAGATCCAGAACACTGAAGCTTTCTTT. Translation: CASSLTEIQNTEAFF. V usage is TRBV6-5 and J usage is TRBJ1-1, with D uncertain. CDR1 is MNHEY, CDR2 SVGAGI, per germline. The CDR3 runs to 15 residues. Deletions cut 6 bases from V and 1 base from J, with 15 bases between.

The chain joins TRBV19 to TRBJ2-5, with 8 bases lining up with TRBD2. Germline V CDR1 and CDR2: LNHDA, SQIVND (reference sequence). J was trimmed by 10 bases and V by 5 bases; bases with no gene match: 6. This CDR3 is built from 12 residues. DNA of the CDR3: TGTGCCAGTAGTTACCAAGCGGGGGACCAGTACTTC. Encoded protein: CASSYQAGDQYF.

The gene calls are TRBV9 and TRBJ2-5; TRBD1 might be the D (6 bases). The V gene lost 0 bases and the J gene lost 2 bases, with 8 bases spanning the gap. Germline lookup yields CDR1 SGDLS and CDR2 YYNGEE. The CDR3 has 14 residues. CDR3 sequence: CASSVEGTQETQYF. The CDR3 region has the DNA TGTGCCAGCAGCGTAGAAGGGACACAAGAGACCCAGTACTTC.

This clone was detected only a few times. This chain uses TRBV2 with TRBJ2-2; TRBD1 might be the D (5 bases). CDR3 length: 16 residues. V dropped 6 bases and J dropped 5 bases, with 19 bases sitting between them. Germline CDR1 reads SNHLY; CDR2 reads FYNNEI. The CDR3 DNA reads TGTGCCAGCAGATTACAGGCGTTCCTTAAGACCGGGGAGCTGTTTTTT. Its protein product is CASRLQAFLKTGELFF.